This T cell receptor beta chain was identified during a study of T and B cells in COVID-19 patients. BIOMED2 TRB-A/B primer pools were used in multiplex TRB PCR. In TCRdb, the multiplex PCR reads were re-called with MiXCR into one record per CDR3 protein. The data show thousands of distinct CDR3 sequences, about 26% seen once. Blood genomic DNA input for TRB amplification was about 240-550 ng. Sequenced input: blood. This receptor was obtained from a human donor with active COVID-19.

The CDR3 coding sequence is TGCGCCAGCAGCCCGGGACTAGCGGGAGCGAACACCGGGGAGCTGTTTTTT. It translates to CASSPGLAGANTGELFF. This sequence joins TRBV10-1 and TRBJ2-2, with 14 bases that match TRBD2. CDR3 size: 17 residues. Germline loops: CDR1 WNHNN, CDR2 SYGVQD (reference sequence). Trimming removed 6 bases from V and 0 bases from J; junction bases left unmatched: 3.